These T cell receptor beta chains were read from a single sample in a study of blood T cell repertoires in COVID-19. Produced via immunoSEQ multiplex PCR; TCRdb's table is partial and in-frame only. The sample has under 300,000 clones, about 88% seen once; the top ten hold more than 1.2%. The sequenced sample was peripheral blood. The receptors originated from a human donor with COVID-19, enrolled during active disease. The donor label of this sample is uncertain. Each CDR3 is given with its conserved first and last residue.

V,J,CDR3
TRBV10-1,TRBJ1-4,CASSGAGANEKLFF
TRBV5-6,TRBJ1-1,CASSLAPGRGNTEAFF
TRBV2,TRBJ2-2,CARSLLRARGTGELFF
TRBV5-1,TRBJ2-1,CASSSLLAGETNEQFF
TRBV7-3,TRBJ1-1,CASSLQGGTEAFF
TRBV12-3/TRBV12-4,TRBJ1-4,CASTEVGEKLFF
TRBV30,TRBJ1-2,CAWSSPGGNYGYTF
TRBV5-1,TRBJ2-2,CASSFGAEFTGELFF
TRBV11-2,TRBJ2-1,CASSSRTGGYNEQFF
TRBV6-1,TRBJ2-7,CASSDLAGPYEQYF
TRBV7-9,TRBJ1-6,CASSLDRSYNSPLHF
TRBV29-1,TRBJ2-5,CSVELAEETQYF
TRBV3-1/TRBV3-2,TRBJ2-3,CASSQDGAGWDTQYF
TRBV28,TRBJ1-2,CASSNTSNPFGCTF
TRBV5-5,TRBJ2-7,CASSLVPGSYEQYF
TRBV5-3,TRBJ1-6,CARSPRNRGQNSPLHF
TRBV6-1,TRBJ1-4,CASSEISGTANEKLFF
TRBV4-3,TRBJ1-5,CASSQETGVSNQPQHF
TRBV27,TRBJ1-4,CASSFQTGANEKLFF
TRBV7-2,TRBJ2-7,CASSLAALAGEVEQYF
TRBV5-1,TRBJ2-1,CASSENSFQVNEQFF
TRBV20-1,TRBJ2-3,CSASPSGRPDTQYF
TRBV6-5,TRBJ1-1,CASRLQGDTEAFF
TRBV9,TRBJ2-7,CASSQGLAGAIAEQYF
TRBV28,TRBJ1-3,CASSLLAAGQGGYTIYF
TRBV6-5,TRBJ1-1,CASSYSTGGDTEAFF
TRBV9,TRBJ2-1,CASSAEIAGGANEQFF
TRBV28,TRBJ2-1,CASSSVAGALGKYRQFF
TRBV6-5,TRBJ1-1,CASRAGGEGTEAFF
TRBV28,TRBJ1-2,CASNSGGINYGYTF
TRBV14,TRBJ1-6,CASSRGYGSYNSPLHF
TRBV5-1,TRBJ2-7,CASSLDRRSYEQYF
TRBV24-1,TRBJ2-1,CATRGTSGDYNEQFF
TRBV28,TRBJ1-6,CASSASTGDNSPLHF
TRBV29-1,TRBJ2-3,CSVAGGRFTDTQYF
TRBV28,TRBJ1-4,CASSSPGTGPNEKLFF
TRBV29-1,TRBJ2-3,CSVARVTDTQYF
TRBV6-5,TRBJ1-1,CASLLLGQGNTEAFF
TRBV6-5,TRBJ1-1,CASIKQGARTEAFF
TRBV11-3,TRBJ2-2,CASSLVAGVVGELFF
TRBV7-6,TRBJ1-5,CASSPRTGQGQPQHF
TRBV20-1,TRBJ2-3,CSASLLREGTDTQYF
TRBV3-1/TRBV3-2,TRBJ2-5,CASSQTGEETQYF
TRBV9,TRBJ1-1,CASSVAGRGQGAGNTEAFF
TRBV11-2,TRBJ1-2,CASSADGDGYTF
TRBV19,TRBJ2-1,CASSIAQGSYNEQFF
TRBV5-1,TRBJ1-1,CASSLGLNTEAFF
TRBV7-2,TRBJ2-1,CASSLARSSYNEQFF
TRBV11-2,TRBJ2-5,CASSLDAVTQYF
TRBV7-2,TRBJ1-5,CASSLLGARNQPQHF
TRBV19,TRBJ2-3,CASSPGLAGIDTQYF
TRBV5-1,TRBJ2-2,CASSEMTGTGELFF
TRBV3-1/TRBV3-2,TRBJ1-5,CASSQDRNQPQHF
TRBV13,TRBJ2-3,CASSLGGTSGTDTQYF
TRBV30,TRBJ1-4,CACLLRGATNEKLFF